This TCR beta chain was sequenced in a study of T cell responses to AZD1222 COVID-19 vaccine (dated by TCRdb to the early 2020s). Some background on the complete study: AZD1222 recipients with second doses at about 4 weeks or about 12 weeks were pooled, because spike-specific TCR depth and breadth did not differ between schedules. TCR sequencing was performed for 230 to 250 trial participants, of whom roughly 200 were given two doses of AZD1222 and about 25 were given two doses of MenACWY control vaccine. Trial participants were enrolled by age into 18-55, 56-69 and 70-plus year subgroups, with roughly 160, 29 and 62 TCR-sequenced participants respectively.

The CDR3 starts with the cysteine, ends with the phenylalanine, and has 12 residues. The retained sequence is limited to the CDR3, 36 bases, with the frame set at the first base. The germline ends are 10 bases apart after V is trimmed by 6 bases and J by 10 bases. The germline V gene (reference sequence) sets CDR1 to LNHDA and CDR2 to SQIVND. Summary of the overall study and its limitations: Participants were mostly white British, with more females than males. The authors suggested clonal diversity may have been underestimated. Vaccine-associated CD4 TCRs spanned the whole spike protein, with dominant responses in regions 160-218 and 743-854. The 56-69-year group was small, and its depth increase did not reach significance, likely because of low power. Conclusions about previously exposed vaccinees are limited because only six or seven AZD1222 recipients were SARS-CoV-2 seropositive at baseline. Because no day 14 peak-response samples were available, the repertoires could be characterized only after the peak T cell response. After two AZD1222 doses, both the breadth and the depth of spike-specific TCRs were significantly higher than at day 0 and than in MenACWY recipients. Nearly half of unique spike-specific TCRs reportedly recognized epitopes outside regions mutated in the B.1.351 and B.1.1.7 variants.

With respect to this clone: Its specific antigen is unknown. No base qualities exist here, and no much larger clone lies one base off it.

The sample's time point label, decoded: baseline before first vaccination. The vaccinee samples were drawn from two UK trials, COV001 and COV002, one of which was a single-blind randomized controlled phase 2/3 trial testing AZD1222 (ChAdOx1 nCoV-19) in healthy adults. Trial participant PBMC samples were collected at day 0 and day 28 after the second dose for TCRbeta chain sequencing. The CDR3 regions of human TCRbeta chains were analyzed by immunosequencing. The study's processing was this. TCRs in the repertoires were matched against a reference library of SARS-CoV-2-specific TCRs that had been generated with the MIRA antigen-specificity platform. Breadth was defined as the fraction of unique TCRs that were SARS-CoV-2-associated, and depth was defined as the fraction of total T cells that were SARS-CoV-2-associated. Using the MIRA data, every spike-specific TCR was mapped to the spike region that the TCR reacted to and assigned to either a CD4 or a CD8 class. Log10-transformed breadth and depth values were compared by one-way ANOVA with Sidak's multiple comparisons tests. The immuneACCESS repertoire file appears here via TCRdb, limited to in-frame rearrangements. These files lack a portion of the clones; in checked studies, under half of the deficit traces to unresolved V genes, and the cause of the others is not known. Clone size and V and J calls were adopted from that table, with D and trimming inferred from the DNA. The sample data list more than 100,000 clones, and about 88% of these were observed just once. Roughly 2.6% of the sample rests with the top ten.

This TCR was recovered from an adult in good health. Sequenced here: peripheral blood, sampled on day 0 of AZD1222 vaccination. Rearrangement joined TRBV19 to TRBJ1-6; the D segment could be TRBD1, given 5 matching bases. Read as DNA, the sequence is TGTGCCAGTAGCCTACCAGGGTCACCCCTCCACTTT. Its translation is CASSLPGSPLHF.